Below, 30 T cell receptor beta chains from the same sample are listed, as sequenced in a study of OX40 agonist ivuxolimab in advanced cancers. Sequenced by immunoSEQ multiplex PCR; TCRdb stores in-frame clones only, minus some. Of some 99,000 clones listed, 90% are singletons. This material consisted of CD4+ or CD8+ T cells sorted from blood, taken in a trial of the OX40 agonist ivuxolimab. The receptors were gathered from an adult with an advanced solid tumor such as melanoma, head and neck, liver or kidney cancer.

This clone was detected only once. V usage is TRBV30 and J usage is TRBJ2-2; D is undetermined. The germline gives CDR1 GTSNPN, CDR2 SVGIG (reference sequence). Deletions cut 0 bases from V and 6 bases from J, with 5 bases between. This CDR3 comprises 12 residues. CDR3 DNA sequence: TGTGCCTGGAGTGTACCCCCCGGGGAGCTGTTTTTT. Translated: CAWSVPPGELFF.

The CDR3: CASSTGPGIPTDTQYF. The DNA of the CDR3 is TGTGCCAGTAGTACGGGCCCAGGGATACCCACAGATACGCAGTATTTT. The genes are TRBV19 and TRBJ2-3; perhaps TRBD1 as D (5 bases). CDR1 and CDR2 (germline): LNHDA, SQIVND (reference sequence). The CDR3 is 16 residues long. Trimming cost V 4 bases and J 2 bases, with 16 bases left between them.

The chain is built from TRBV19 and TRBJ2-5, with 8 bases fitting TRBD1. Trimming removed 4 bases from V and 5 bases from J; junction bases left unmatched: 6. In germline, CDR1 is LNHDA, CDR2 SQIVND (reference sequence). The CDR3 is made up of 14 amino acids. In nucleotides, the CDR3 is TGTGCCAGTAGTACCGACAGGGGTGGCGAGACCCAGTACTTC. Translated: CASSTDRGGETQYF.

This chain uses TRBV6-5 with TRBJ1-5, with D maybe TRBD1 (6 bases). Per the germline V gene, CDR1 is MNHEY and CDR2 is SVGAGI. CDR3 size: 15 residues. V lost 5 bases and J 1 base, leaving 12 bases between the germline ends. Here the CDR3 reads CASSPTGGSNQPQHF. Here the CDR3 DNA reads TGTGCCAGCAGTCCAACGGGGGGCAGCAATCAGCCCCAGCATTTT.

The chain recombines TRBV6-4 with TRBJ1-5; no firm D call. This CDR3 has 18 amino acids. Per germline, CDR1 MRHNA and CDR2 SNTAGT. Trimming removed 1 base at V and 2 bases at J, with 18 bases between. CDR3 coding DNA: TGTGCCAGCAGTGACTGTAGGAGTTCCCCAGCCCGCAATCAGCCCCAGCATTTT. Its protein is CASSDCRSSPARNQPQHF.

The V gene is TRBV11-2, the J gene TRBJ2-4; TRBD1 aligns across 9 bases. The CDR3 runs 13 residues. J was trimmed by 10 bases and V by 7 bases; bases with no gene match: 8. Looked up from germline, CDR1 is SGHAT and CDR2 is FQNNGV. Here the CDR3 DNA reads TGTGCCAGCAACTATCCGGGACAGGGTATTCAGTACTTC. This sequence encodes CASNYPGQGIQYF.

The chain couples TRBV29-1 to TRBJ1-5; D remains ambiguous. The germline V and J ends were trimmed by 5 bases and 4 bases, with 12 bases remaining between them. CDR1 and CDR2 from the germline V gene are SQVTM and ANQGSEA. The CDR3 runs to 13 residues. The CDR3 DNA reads TGCAGCGTTTTAACGGTTGGGAATCAGCCCCAGCATTTT. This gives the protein CSVLTVGNQPQHF.

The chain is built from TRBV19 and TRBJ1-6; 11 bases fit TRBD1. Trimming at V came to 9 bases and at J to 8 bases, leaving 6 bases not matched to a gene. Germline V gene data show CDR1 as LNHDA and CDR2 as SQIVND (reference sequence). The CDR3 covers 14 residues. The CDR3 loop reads CASGMDRGHSPLHF. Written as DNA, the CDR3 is TGTGCCAGCGGAATGGACAGGGGGCATTCACCCCTCCACTTT. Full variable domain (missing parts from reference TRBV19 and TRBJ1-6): DGGITQSPKYLFRKEGQNVTLSCEQNLNHDAMYWYRQDPGQGLRLIYYSQIVNDFQKGDIAEGYSVSREKKESFPLTVTSAQKNPTAFYLCASGMDRGHSPLHFGNGTRLTVT.

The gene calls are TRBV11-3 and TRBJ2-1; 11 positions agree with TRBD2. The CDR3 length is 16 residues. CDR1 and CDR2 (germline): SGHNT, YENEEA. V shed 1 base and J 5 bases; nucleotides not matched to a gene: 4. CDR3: CASSLVGLAANNEQFF. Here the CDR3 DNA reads TGTGCCAGCAGCTTAGTGGGACTAGCGGCGAACAATGAGCAGTTCTTC.

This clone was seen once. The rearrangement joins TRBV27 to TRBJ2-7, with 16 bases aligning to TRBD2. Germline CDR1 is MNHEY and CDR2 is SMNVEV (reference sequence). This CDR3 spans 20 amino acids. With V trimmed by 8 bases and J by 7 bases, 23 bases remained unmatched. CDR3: CASPPGGEASGLAGGREQYF. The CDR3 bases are TGTGCCAGCCCGCCGGGGGGCGAGGCGTCGGGACTAGCGGGAGGGCGGGAGCAGTACTTC.

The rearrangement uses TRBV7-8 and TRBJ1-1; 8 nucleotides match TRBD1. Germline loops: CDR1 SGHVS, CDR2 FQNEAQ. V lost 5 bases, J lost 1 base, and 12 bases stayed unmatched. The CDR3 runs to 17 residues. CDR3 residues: CASSPAWGQETNTEAFF. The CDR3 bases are TGTGCCAGCAGCCCTGCGTGGGGACAGGAGACGAACACTGAAGCTTTCTTT.

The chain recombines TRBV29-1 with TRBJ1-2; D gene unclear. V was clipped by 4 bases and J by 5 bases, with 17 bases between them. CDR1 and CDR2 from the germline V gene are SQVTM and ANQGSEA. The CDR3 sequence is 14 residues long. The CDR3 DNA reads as TGCAGCGTTGTGGAAGGGAGACACTCATATGGCTACACCTTC. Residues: CSVVEGRHSYGYTF.

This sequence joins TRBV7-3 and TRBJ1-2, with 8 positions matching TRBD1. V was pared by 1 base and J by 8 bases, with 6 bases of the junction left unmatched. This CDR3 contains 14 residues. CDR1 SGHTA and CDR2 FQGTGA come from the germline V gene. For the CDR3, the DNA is TGTGCCAGCAGCTTAAACGCAGGGGGCAGAGGCTACACCTTC. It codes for CASSLNAGGRGYTF.

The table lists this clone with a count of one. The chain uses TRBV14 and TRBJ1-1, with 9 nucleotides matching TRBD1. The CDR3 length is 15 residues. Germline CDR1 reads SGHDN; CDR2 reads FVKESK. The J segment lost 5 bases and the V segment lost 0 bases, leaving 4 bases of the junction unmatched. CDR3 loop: CASSQERTGVTEAFF. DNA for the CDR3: TGTGCCAGCAGCCAAGAGCGGACAGGGGTAACTGAAGCTTTCTTT.

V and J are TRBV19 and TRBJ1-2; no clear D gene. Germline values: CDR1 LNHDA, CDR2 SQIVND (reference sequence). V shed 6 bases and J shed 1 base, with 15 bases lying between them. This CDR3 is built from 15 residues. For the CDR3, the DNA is TGTGCCAGTAGAGTAGACAAAGCTTTTAACTATGGCTACACCTTC. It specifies CASRVDKAFNYGYTF.

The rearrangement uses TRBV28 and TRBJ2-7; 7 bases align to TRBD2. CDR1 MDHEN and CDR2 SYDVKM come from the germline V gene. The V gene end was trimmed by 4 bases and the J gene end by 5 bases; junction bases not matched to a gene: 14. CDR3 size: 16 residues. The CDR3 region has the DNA TGTGCCAGCAGTTCCCGGTCCTGGGAGGGCCGCGACGAGCAGTACTTC. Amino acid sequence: CASSSRSWEGRDEQYF. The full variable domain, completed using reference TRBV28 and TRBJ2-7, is DVKVTQSSRYLVKRTGEKVFLECVQDMDHENMFWYRQDPGLGLRLIYFSYDVKMKEKGDIPEGYSVSREKKERFSLILESASTNQTSMYLCASSSRSWEGRDEQYFGPGTRLTVT.

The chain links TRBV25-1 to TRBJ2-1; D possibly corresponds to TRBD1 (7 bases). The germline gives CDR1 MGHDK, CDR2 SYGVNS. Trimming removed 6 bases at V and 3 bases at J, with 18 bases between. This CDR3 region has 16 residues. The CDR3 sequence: CASRAQGGAHYNEQFF. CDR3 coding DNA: TGTGCCAGCAGGGCTCAGGGGGGTGCCCACTACAATGAGCAGTTCTTC.

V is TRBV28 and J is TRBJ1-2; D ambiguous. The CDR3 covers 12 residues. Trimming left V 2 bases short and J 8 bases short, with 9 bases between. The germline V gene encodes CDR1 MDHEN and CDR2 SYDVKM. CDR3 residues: CASSLGKRGYTF. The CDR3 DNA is TGTGCCAGCAGTTTAGGTAAACGGGGCTACACCTTC.

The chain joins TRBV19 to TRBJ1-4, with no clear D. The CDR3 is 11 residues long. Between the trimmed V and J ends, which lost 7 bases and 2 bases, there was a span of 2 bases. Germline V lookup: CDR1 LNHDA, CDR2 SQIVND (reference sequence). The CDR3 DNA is TGTGCCAGTACCACTAATGAAAAACTGTTTTTT. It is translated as CASTTNEKLFF. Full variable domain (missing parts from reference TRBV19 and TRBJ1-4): DGGITQSPKYLFRKEGQNVTLSCEQNLNHDAMYWYRQDPGQGLRLIYYSQIVNDFQKGDIAEGYSVSREKKESFPLTVTSAQKNPTAFYLCASTTNEKLFFGSGTQLSVL.

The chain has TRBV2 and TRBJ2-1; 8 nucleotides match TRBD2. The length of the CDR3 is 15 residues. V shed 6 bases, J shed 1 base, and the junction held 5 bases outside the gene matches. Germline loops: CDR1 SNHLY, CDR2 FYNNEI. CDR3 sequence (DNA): TGTGCCAGCAGCGGGACTAGTAGGTCCTACAATGAGCAGTTCTTC. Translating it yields CASSGTSRSYNEQFF. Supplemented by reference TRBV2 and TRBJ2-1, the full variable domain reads EPEVTQTPSHQVTQMGQEVILRCVPISNHLYFYWYRQILGQKVEFLVSFYNNEISEKSEIFDDQFSVERPDGSNFTLKIRSTKLEDSAMYFCASSGTSRSYNEQFFGPGTRLTVL.

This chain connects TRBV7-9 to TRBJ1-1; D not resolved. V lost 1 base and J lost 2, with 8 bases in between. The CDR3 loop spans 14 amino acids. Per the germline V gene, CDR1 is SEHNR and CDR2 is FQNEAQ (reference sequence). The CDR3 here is CASSLEGRNTEAFF. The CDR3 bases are TGTGCCAGCAGCTTAGAGGGCCGAAACACTGAAGCTTTCTTT.

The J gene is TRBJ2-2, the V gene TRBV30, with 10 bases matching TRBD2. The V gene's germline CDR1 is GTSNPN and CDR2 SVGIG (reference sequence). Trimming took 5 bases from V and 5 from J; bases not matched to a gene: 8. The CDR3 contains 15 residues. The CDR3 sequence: CAWGSGRAETGELFF. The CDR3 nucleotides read TGTGCCTGGGGAAGCGGGAGGGCAGAGACCGGGGAGCTGTTTTTT.

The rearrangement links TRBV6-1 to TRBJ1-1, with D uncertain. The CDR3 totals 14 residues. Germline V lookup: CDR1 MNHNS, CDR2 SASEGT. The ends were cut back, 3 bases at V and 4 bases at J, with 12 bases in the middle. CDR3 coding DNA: TGTGCCAGCAGTGATGGGCTCCGTATCACTGAAGCTTTCTTT. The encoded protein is CASSDGLRITEAFF.

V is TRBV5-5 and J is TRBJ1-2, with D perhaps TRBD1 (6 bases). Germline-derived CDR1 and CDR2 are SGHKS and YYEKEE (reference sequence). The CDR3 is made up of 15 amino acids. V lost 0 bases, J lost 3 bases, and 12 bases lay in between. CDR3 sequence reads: CASSLGLGGHYGYTF. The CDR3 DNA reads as TGTGCCAGCAGCTTGGGACTCGGGGGGCACTATGGCTACACCTTC. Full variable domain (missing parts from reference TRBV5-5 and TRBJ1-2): DAGVTQSPTHLIKTRGQQVTLRCSPISGHKSVSWYQQVLGQGPQFIFQYYEKEERGRGNFPDRFSARQFPNYSSELNVNALLLGDSALYLCASSLGLGGHYGYTFGSGTRLTVV.

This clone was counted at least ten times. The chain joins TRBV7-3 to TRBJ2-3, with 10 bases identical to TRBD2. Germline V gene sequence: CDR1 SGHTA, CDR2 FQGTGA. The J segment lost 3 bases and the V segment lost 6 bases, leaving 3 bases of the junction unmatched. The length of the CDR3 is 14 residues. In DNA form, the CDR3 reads TGTGCCAGCAGACCTAGCGGGAGTACAGATACGCAGTATTTT. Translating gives CASRPSGSTDTQYF. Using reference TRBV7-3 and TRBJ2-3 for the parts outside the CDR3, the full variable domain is GAGVSQTPSNKVTEKGKYVELRCDPISGHTALYWYRQSLGQGPEFLIYFQGTGAADDSGLPNDRFFAVRPEGSVSTLKIQRTERGDSAVYLCASRPSGSTDTQYFGPGTRLTVL.

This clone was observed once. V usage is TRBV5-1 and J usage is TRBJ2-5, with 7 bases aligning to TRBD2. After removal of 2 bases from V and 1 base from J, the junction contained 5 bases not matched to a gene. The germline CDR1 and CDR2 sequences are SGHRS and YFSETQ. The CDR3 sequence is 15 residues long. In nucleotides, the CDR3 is TGCGCCAGCAGCTTTCGCGCGGGAGTCCAAGAGACCCAGTACTTC. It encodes CASSFRAGVQETQYF.

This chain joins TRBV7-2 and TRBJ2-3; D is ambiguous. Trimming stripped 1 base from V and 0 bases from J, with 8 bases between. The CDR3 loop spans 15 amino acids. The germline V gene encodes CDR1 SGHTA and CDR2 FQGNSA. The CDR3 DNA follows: TGTGCCAGCAGCTTAGGGAGACCAAGCACAGATACGCAGTATTTT. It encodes CASSLGRPSTDTQYF.

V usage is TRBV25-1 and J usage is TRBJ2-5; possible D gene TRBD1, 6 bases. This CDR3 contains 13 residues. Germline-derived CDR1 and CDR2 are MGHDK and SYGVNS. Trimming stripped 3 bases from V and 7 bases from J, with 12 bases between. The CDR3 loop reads CASSDGTTRTQYF. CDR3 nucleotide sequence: TGTGCCAGCAGTGATGGGACAACCCGGACCCAGTACTTC.

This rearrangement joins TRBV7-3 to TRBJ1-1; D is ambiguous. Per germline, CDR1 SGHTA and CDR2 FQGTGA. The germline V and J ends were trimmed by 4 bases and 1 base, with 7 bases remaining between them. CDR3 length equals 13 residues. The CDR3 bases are TGTGCCAGCAGCTCCGGACGGAACACTGAAGCTTTCTTT. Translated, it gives CASSSGRNTEAFF.

The CDR3 sequence: CASRPTGEGNEQYF. The CDR3 nucleotides read TGTGCCAGCAGGCCGACAGGGGAAGGAAACGAGCAGTACTTC. The chain links TRBV5-4 to TRBJ2-7, with 8 bases matching TRBD1. The junction had 9 bases not matched to a gene; V was cut back by 5 bases and J by 5 bases. From germline, CDR1 is SGHNT and CDR2 YYREEE (reference sequence). This CDR3 is 14 amino acids long. Looking up the rest from reference TRBV5-4 and TRBJ2-7 gives the full variable domain: ETGVTQSPTHLIKTRGQQVTLRCSSQSGHNTVSWYQQALGQGPQFIFQYYREEENGRGNFPPRFSGLQFPNYSSELNVNALELDDSALYLCASRPTGEGNEQYFGPGTRLTVT.